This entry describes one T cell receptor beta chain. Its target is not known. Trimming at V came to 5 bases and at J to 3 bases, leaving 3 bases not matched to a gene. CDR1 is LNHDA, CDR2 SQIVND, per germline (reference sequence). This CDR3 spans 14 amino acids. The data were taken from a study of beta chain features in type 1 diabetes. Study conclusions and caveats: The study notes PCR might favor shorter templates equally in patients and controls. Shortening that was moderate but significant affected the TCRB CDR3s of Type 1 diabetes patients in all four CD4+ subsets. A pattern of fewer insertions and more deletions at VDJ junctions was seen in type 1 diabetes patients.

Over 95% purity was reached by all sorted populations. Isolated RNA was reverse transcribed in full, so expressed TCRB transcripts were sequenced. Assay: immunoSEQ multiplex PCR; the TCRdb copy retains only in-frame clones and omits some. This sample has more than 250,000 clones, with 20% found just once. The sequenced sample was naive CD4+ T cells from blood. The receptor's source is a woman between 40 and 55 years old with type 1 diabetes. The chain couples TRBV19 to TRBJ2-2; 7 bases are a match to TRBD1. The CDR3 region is CASSLGQYTGELFF. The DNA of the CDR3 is TGTGCCAGTAGTTTGGGACAGTACACCGGGGAGCTGTTTTTT.